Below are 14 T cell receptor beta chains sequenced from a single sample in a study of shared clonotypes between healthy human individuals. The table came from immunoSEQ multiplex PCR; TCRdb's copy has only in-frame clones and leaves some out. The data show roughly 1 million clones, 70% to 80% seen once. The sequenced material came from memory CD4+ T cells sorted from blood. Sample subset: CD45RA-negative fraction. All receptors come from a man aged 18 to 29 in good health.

The CDR3 DNA is TGTGCCAGCAGCTCCACGGGGCGTGTTGAGCAGTTCTTC. Encoded protein: CASSSTGRVEQFF. This chain links TRBV28 with TRBJ2-1; D possibly matches TRBD1 or TRBD2 (5 bases each). This CDR3 spans 13 amino acids. The V end was cut by 6 bases, the J end by 9 bases, with 15 bases between. Germline lookup yields CDR1 MDHEN and CDR2 SYDVKM. The full variable domain, completed using reference TRBV28 and TRBJ2-1, is DVKVTQSSRYLVKRTGEKVFLECVQDMDHENMFWYRQDPGLGLRLIYFSYDVKMKEKGDIPEGYSVSREKKERFSLILESASTNQTSMYLCASSSTGRVEQFFGPGTRLTVL.

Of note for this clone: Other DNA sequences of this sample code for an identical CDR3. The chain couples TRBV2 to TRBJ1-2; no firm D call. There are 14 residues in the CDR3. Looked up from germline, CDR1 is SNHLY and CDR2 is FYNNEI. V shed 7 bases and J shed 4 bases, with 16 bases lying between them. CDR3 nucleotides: TGTGCCAGCACTAGAGCAGGAGGCGGCTATGGCTACACCTTC. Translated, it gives CASTRAGGGYGYTF.

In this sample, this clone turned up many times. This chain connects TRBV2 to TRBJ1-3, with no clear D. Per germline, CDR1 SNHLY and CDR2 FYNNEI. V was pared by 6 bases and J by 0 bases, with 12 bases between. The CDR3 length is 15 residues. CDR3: CASSRRTVSGNTIYF. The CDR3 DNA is TGTGCCAGCAGCCGCAGGACGGTCTCTGGAAACACCATATATTTT. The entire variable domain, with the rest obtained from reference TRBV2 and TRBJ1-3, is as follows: EPEVTQTPSHQVTQMGQEVILRCVPISNHLYFYWYRQILGQKVEFLVSFYNNEISEKSEIFDDQFSVERPDGSNFTLKIRSTKLEDSAMYFCASSRRTVSGNTIYFGEGSWLTVV.

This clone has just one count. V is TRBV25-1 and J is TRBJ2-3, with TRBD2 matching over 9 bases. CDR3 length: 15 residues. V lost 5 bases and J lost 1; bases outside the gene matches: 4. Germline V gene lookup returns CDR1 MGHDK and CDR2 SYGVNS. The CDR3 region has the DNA TGTGCCAGCAGTAAGGGACTAGCTGGCACAGATACGCAGTATTTT. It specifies CASSKGLAGTDTQYF.

The CDR3 spells CASTPTGTYTEAFF. CDR3 coding DNA: TGTGCCAGCACCCCGACAGGGACCTACACTGAAGCTTTCTTT. V is TRBV6-6 and J is TRBJ1-1; the match to TRBD1 covers 7 bases. V was clipped by 7 bases and J by 3 bases; unmatched bases: 8. CDR3 length: 14 amino acids. CDR1 is MNHNY, CDR2 SVGAGI, per germline (reference sequence).

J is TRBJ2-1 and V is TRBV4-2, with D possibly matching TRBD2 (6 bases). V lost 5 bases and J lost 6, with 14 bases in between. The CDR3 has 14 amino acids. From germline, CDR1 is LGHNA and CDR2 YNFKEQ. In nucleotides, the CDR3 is TGTGCCAGCAGCACAGGAGGGCAGCCCAATGAGCAGTTCTTC. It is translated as CASSTGGQPNEQFF.

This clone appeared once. The CDR3: CASSEAGREAFF. Here the CDR3 DNA reads TGTGCCAGCAGTGAAGCTGGGAGGGAAGCTTTCTTT. V is TRBV6-1 and J is TRBJ1-1; no firm D call. Trimming left V 0 bases short and J 8 bases short, with 7 bases between. The CDR3 sequence is 12 residues long. Per germline, CDR1 MNHNS and CDR2 SASEGT.

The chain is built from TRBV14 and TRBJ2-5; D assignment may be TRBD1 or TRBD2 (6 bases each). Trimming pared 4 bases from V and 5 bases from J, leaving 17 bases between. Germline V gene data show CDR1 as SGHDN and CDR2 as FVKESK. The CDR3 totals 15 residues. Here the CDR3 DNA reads TGTGCCAGCAGCCCAGCGGGCAGGGGCCCGGAGACCCAGTACTTC. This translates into CASSPAGRGPETQYF.

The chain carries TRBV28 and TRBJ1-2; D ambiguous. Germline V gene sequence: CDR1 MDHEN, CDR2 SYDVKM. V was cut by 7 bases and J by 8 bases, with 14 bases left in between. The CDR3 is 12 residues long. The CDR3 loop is CASTLGRRGYTF. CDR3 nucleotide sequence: TGTGCCAGCACTTTGGGTAGGAGGGGCTACACCTTC.

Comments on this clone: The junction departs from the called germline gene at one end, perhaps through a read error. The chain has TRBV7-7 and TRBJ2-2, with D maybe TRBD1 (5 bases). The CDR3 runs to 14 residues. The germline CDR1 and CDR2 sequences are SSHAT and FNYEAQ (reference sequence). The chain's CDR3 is CASSLQAKGGELFF. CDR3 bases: TGTGCTAGCAGCTTACAGGCCAAAGGCGGGGAGCTGTTTTTT.

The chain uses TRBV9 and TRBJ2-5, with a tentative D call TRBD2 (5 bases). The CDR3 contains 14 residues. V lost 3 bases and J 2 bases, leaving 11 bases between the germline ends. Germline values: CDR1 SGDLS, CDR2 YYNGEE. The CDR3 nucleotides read TGTGCCAGCAGCGCCCATCCGGGACAAGAGACCCAGTACTTC. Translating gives CASSAHPGQETQYF.

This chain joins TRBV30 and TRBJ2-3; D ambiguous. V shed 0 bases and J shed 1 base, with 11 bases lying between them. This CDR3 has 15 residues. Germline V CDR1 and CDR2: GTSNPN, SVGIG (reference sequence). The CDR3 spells CAWSVQRSRTDTQYF. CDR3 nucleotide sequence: TGTGCCTGGAGTGTACAGAGGAGCCGCACAGATACGCAGTATTTT.

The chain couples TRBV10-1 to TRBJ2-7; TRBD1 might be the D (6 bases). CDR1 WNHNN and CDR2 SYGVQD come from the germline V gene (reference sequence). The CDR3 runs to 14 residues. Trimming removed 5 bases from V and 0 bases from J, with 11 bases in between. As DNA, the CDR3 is TGCGCCAGCAGTCCCGGGACATCCTCCTACGAGCAGTACTTC. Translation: CASSPGTSSYEQYF.

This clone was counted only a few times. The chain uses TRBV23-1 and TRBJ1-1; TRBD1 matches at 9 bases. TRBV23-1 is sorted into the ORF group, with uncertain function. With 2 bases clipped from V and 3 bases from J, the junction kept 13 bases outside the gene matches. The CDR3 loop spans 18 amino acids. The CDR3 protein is CASSQQNRDRDTYTEAFF. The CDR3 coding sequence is TGCGCCAGCAGTCAACAGAACCGGGACAGGGACACCTACACTGAAGCTTTCTTT.